This TCR beta chain stems from a study of shared clonotypes between healthy human individuals. Study findings and constraints: The researchers took only blood, and tissue repertoires probably look different. Relative to memory subsets, naive subsets generally showed larger estimated richness. Approximately 5% was the fraction of naive CD4 clonotypes found shared across several donors.

Produced via immunoSEQ multiplex PCR; TCRdb's table is partial and in-frame only. The sample has millions of clones, around 94% seen once. Trimming left V 2 bases short and J 5 bases short, with 15 bases between. The CDR3 has 15 amino acids. CDR1 is SGHTA and CDR2 is FQGTGA in the germline V gene. Turning to this clone: Its antigen is not known.

This sequence was found in a man between 18 and 29 years old in good health. The material sequenced was naive CD4+ T cells sorted from blood. Subset specified: CD45RA+ positively selected. The V and J genes are TRBV7-3 and TRBJ1-2; D is unresolved. The CDR3 loop reads CASSLSGGGEYGYTF. Here the CDR3 DNA reads TGTGCCAGCAGCTTATCCGGTGGCGGGGAATATGGCTACACCTTC. Together with reference TRBV7-3 and TRBJ1-2, the CDR3 gives the full variable domain: GAGVSQTPSNKVTEKGKYVELRCDPISGHTALYWYRQSLGQGPEFLIYFQGTGAADDSGLPNDRFFAVRPEGSVSTLKIQRTERGDSAVYLCASSLSGGGEYGYTFGSGTRLTVV.